This T cell receptor (beta chain) was documented in a study of cytomegalovirus exposure and HLA in healthy donors. Points on this clone: Its antigen is not known.

In the PCR, 60 Vbeta and 13 Jbeta primers were used. Profiled with immunoSEQ multiplex PCR; TCRdb holds only in-frame clones, not every one. The repertoire holds tens of thousands of clones, with approximately 66% as singletons. General study findings and limits: The classifier reportedly diagnosed cytomegalovirus status with high specificity and sensitivity. The study put some 150 TCR beta chains on its list as cytomegalovirus-associated.

Trimming at V came to 2 bases and at J to 4 bases, leaving 18 bases not matched to a gene. In germline, CDR1 is LNHDA, CDR2 SQIVND (reference sequence). CDR3 size: 20 residues. The receptor's source is a man aged 25 to 45 in good health and CMV-seronegative. Sequencing was carried out using PBMCs. The V and J genes are TRBV19 and TRBJ1-5; 9 bases match TRBD1. CDR3 sequence: CASSILRPSDRGIWNQPQHF. CDR3 in DNA: TGTGCCAGTAGTATATTGAGACCCTCGGACAGGGGAATTTGGAATCAGCCCCAGCATTTT.